This TCR beta chain was observed in a study of blood T cell repertoires in COVID-19. Across the whole study: The cDNA or gDNA used as material had been derived from T cells, B-cell-depleted T cells, or PBMCs.

The CDR3 loop spans 14 amino acids. V was clipped by 3 bases and J by 6 bases; unmatched bases: 1. Germline CDR1 is LNHDA and CDR2 is SQIVND (reference sequence). Method: immunoSEQ multiplex PCR; TCRdb's copy keeps in-frame clones and lacks some. The sample shows about 470,000 clones, around 87% of them seen only once. In its sample, this clone was seen once. The sample contains more than one DNA sequence encoding this CDR3. This chain uses TRBV19 with TRBJ1-5, with 11 bases matching TRBD1. Sequencing was carried out using PBMCs or T cells enriched from blood (not recorded which). The source of this sequence is a woman aged 18-30 years who had recovered from COVID-19. The CDR3: CASSIGTGGQPQHF. For the CDR3, the DNA is TGTGCCAGTAGTATCGGGACAGGGGGTCAGCCCCAGCATTTT.